These T cell receptor beta chains were read from a single sample in a study of Graves' ophthalmopathy and Graves' hyperthyroidism. TCRdb re-called the multiplex PCR reads through MiXCR, storing one row per CDR3 protein. This table has 600,000 to 950,000 distinct CDR3 sequences, around 40% appearing once. The specimen sequenced was peripheral blood. These receptors were collected from an adult man with Graves' ophthalmopathy. Each CDR3 is given with its conserved first and last residue. D genes are given only for firm matches. Some rows mark clone size as missing; the rest say once, few, many or name a class of expanded clone.

CDR3aa,CDR3nt,d_gene,abundance,j_gene,v_gene
CASSSTDRGYEQYF,TGTGCCAGCAGTTCCACGGACAGGGGCTACGAGCAGTACTTC,TRBD1,.,TRBJ2-7,TRBV5-5
CASSFSRERETQYF,TGTGCCAGCAGCTTTTCCAGGGAGAGGGAGACCCAGTACTTC,.,many,TRBJ2-5,TRBV11-2
CSALTGTGGEKLFF,TGCAGCGCTCTCACCGGGACAGGGGGGGAAAAACTGTTTTTT,TRBD1,.,TRBJ1-4,TRBV29-1
CASRGGGPNTEAFF,TGTGCCAGCAGGGGAGGGGGCCCGAACACTGAAGCTTTCTTT,TRBD1,many,TRBJ1-1,TRBV7-3
CASSYSGQEGSYSGANVLTF,TGTGCCAGCAGTTACTCGGGACAGGAGGGCTCCTACTCTGGGGCCAACGTCCTGACTTTC,TRBD1,once,TRBJ2-6,TRBV10-3
CSASIPKEQYF,TGCAGTGCTAGTATACCCAAGGAGCAGTACTTC,.,few,TRBJ2-7,TRBV20-1
CASSLDGGEGTQYF,TGTGCCAGCAGCTTAGATGGGGGAGAAGGGACCCAGTACTTC,.,many,TRBJ2-5,TRBV7-9
CASSLGAGGTGAKVLTF,TGTGCCAGCAGCTTGGGGGCAGGGGGAACTGGGGCCAAAGTCCTGACTTTC,TRBD1,.,TRBJ2-6,TRBV7-9
CASSSGTGNLPLHF,TGTGCCAGCAGTTCCGGGACAGGCAACCTCCCCCTCCACTTT,TRBD1,.,TRBJ1-6,TRBV6-1
CASTQWTGDSYEQYF,TGTGCCAGCACCCAGTGGACGGGAGATTCCTACGAGCAGTACTTC,.,many,TRBJ2-7,TRBV25-1
CATSSGAPNEKLFF,TGTGCCACCAGTTCCGGGGCGCCTAATGAAAAACTGTTTTTT,.,few,TRBJ1-4,TRBV24-1
CATSTRKTSNTEAFF,TGTGCCACCAGCACGAGAAAGACATCCAACACTGAAGCTTTCTTT,.,many,TRBJ1-1,TRBV15
CSGMRPGQGTAFF,TGCAGCGGAATGAGACCGGGACAGGGGACAGCTTTCTTT,TRBD1,.,TRBJ1-1,TRBV20-1
CASSSGTAMTTGELFF,TGTGCCAGCAGTTCCGGGACAGCTATGACCACCGGGGAGCTGTTTTTT,TRBD1,.,TRBJ2-2,TRBV12-3/TRBV12-4
CASNRRAGQETQYF,TGTGCCAGCAACAGGCGAGCGGGGCAAGAGACCCAGTACTTC,TRBD2,.,TRBJ2-5,TRBV19
CASSANRGQYTGELFF,TGCGCCAGCAGTGCCAACAGGGGGCAGTACACCGGGGAGCTGTTTTTT,TRBD1,once,TRBJ2-2,TRBV10-1
CASIKSRPPKETQYF,TGTGCCAGCATCAAATCCAGACCACCTAAAGAGACCCAGTACTTC,.,.,TRBJ2-5,TRBV7-2
CASSRHGGAAEAFF,TGTGCCAGCAGTCGACACGGTGGGGCCGCTGAAGCTTTCTTT,.,many,TRBJ1-1,TRBV7-9
CASSYVSTKRHYEQYF,TGCGCCAGCAGTTATGTGTCGACGAAACGCCACTACGAGCAGTACTTC,.,.,TRBJ2-7,TRBV25-1
CASSLRPEETQYF,TGCGCCAGCAGCTTGCGGCCCGAAGAGACCCAGTACTTC,.,few,TRBJ2-5,TRBV5-1
CASIPTEEGYEQYF,TGTGCCAGCATCCCCACTGAGGAGGGCTACGAGCAGTACTTC,.,few,TRBJ2-7,TRBV2
CASSGTGFRPQHF,TGTGCCAGCAGTGGGACAGGGTTTCGGCCCCAGCATTTT,TRBD1,many,TRBJ1-5,TRBV2
CASSLREAGANVLTF,TGTGCCAGCAGCCTCAGGGAGGCTGGGGCCAACGTCCTGACTTTC,.,many,TRBJ2-6,TRBV9
CASNVLAGGPYEQYF,TGTGCCAGTAATGTACTAGCGGGGGGACCCTACGAGCAGTACTTC,TRBD2,.,TRBJ2-7,TRBV19
CAWGRDYSNQPQHF,TGTGCCTGGGGACGTGACTACAGCAATCAGCCCCAGCATTTT,.,.,TRBJ1-5,TRBV29-1
CASSSRATNEKLFF,TGTGCCAGCAGCTCCAGGGCAACTAATGAAAAACTGTTTTTT,.,many,TRBJ1-4,TRBV7-9
CSARQGVYGYTF,TGCAGTGCTAGACAGGGGGTATATGGCTACACCTTC,TRBD1,few,TRBJ1-2,TRBV20-1
CASSHILGEQYF,TGCGCCAGCAGCCACATCCTGGGGGAGCAGTACTTC,.,.,TRBJ2-7,TRBV4-1
CASSEYETGELFF,TGTGCCAGCAGTGAATATGAGACCGGGGAGCTGTTTTTT,.,.,TRBJ2-2,TRBV25-1
CASSTIYF,TGTGCCAGCAGCACCATATATTTT,.,.,TRBJ1-3,TRBV7-9
CASSLEGDLVQGEAFF,TGTGCCAGCAGTTTAGAGGGGGACCTCGTACAGGGGGAAGCTTTCTTT,TRBD1,.,TRBJ1-1,TRBV12-3/TRBV12-4
CASSLMGTGGLFF,TGTGCCAGCAGCTTGATGGGAACCGGGGGGCTGTTTTTT,.,.,TRBJ2-2,TRBV7-9
CAISQDSLSGNTIYF,TGTGCCATCAGTCAAGACAGCCTCTCTGGAAACACCATATATTTT,.,many,TRBJ1-3,TRBV10-3
CASSSWTGDLTEAFF,TGTGCCAGCAGTTCTTGGACAGGCGACCTCACTGAAGCTTTCTTT,TRBD1,.,TRBJ1-1,TRBV10-3
CASSFGTGGSAEAFF,TGTGCCAGCAGCTTTGGGACAGGGGGCTCTGCTGAAGCTTTCTTT,TRBD1,many,TRBJ1-1,TRBV7-9
CASSVGSGTEETQYF,TGTGCCAGCAGCGTAGGGAGTGGGACAGAAGAGACCCAGTACTTC,TRBD1,.,TRBJ2-5,TRBV9
CASSTRGRF,TGTGCCAGCAGTACCAGGGGGCGCTTT,TRBD1,.,TRBJ1-1,TRBV2
CASSPTLRRGSSYEQYF,TGTGCCAGCAGCCCTACCCTCAGGAGGGGGAGCTCCTACGAGCAGTACTTC,.,few,TRBJ2-7,TRBV7-9
CASSPPIPGLLNTEAFF,TGTGCCAGCAGCCCTCCTATACCAGGGTTGCTGAACACTGAAGCTTTCTTT,.,few,TRBJ1-1,TRBV7-9
CASSPRIRGEETQYF,TGTGCCAGCAGCCCTCGCATCCGGGGGGAAGAGACCCAGTACTTC,TRBD2,many,TRBJ2-5,TRBV7-9
CASNGPAMEKAFF,TGTGCCAGCAACGGGCCAGCGATGGAGAAAGCTTTCTTT,.,few,TRBJ1-1,TRBV7-2
CSLRQGEDQPQHF,TGCAGCCTTCGACAGGGTGAGGATCAGCCCCAGCATTTT,TRBD1,.,TRBJ1-5,TRBV29-1
CASSTIRLTGFDNYGYTF,TGTGCCAGTAGTACCATCCGCTTGACAGGGTTTGATAACTATGGCTACACCTTC,TRBD1,.,TRBJ1-2,TRBV19
CASQGSSNQPQHF,TGTGCCAGCCAAGGTAGCTCCAATCAGCCCCAGCATTTT,.,few,TRBJ1-5,TRBV7-9
CASRRDRGNQPQHF,TGTGCCAGCAGGAGGGACAGGGGAAATCAGCCCCAGCATTTT,TRBD1,many,TRBJ1-5,TRBV24-1
CASRTYESGNQPQHF,TGTGCCAGTAGGACCTACGAGTCCGGCAATCAGCCCCAGCATTTT,.,.,TRBJ1-5,TRBV19
CASSQDSWRSGANTGELFF,TGTGCCAGCAGCCAAGATTCGTGGCGTAGCGGGGCGAACACCGGGGAGCTGTTTTTT,TRBD2,.,TRBJ2-2,TRBV25-1
CATSSTWGANVLTF,TGTGCCACCAGCAGTACGTGGGGGGCCAACGTCCTGACTTTC,.,.,TRBJ2-6,TRBV15
CATSAGVSGANVLTF,TGTGCCACCAGCGCAGGGGTAAGTGGGGCCAACGTCCTGACTTTC,.,many,TRBJ2-6,TRBV24-1
CASSQVISGNTEAFF,TGTGCCAGCAGTCAGGTTATCTCTGGAAACACTGAAGCTTTCTTT,.,.,TRBJ1-1,TRBV10-3
CASSAGYQETQYF,TGTGCCAGCAGTGCCGGGTACCAAGAGACCCAGTACTTC,.,many,TRBJ2-5,TRBV2
CASSLEITDTQYF,TGTGCCAGCAGCTTAGAAATCACAGATACGCAGTATTTT,.,.,TRBJ2-3,TRBV7-8
CASSQDDRYYGYTF,TGTGCCAGCAGCCAAGATGACCGCTACTATGGCTACACCTTC,.,few,TRBJ1-2,TRBV14
CASSLQETLYF,TGCGCCAGCAGCTTGCAAGAGACCCTGTACTTC,.,once,TRBJ2-5,TRBV5-1
CASSVHPTVQNYGYTF,TGTGCCAGCAGCGTACATCCGACGGTACAAAACTATGGCTACACCTTC,.,many,TRBJ1-2,TRBV9
CASSVGTQRKGAFF,TGTGCCAGCAGCGTGGGGACCCAGCGTAAGGGAGCTTTCTTT,.,.,TRBJ1-1,TRBV25-1
CSARGGFDTGELFF,TGCAGTGCTAGAGGAGGGTTTGACACCGGGGAGCTGTTTTTT,.,few,TRBJ2-2,TRBV20-1
CASSAGGARETQYF,TGTGCCAGCAGTGCGGGGGGGGCCCGTGAGACCCAGTACTTC,TRBD2,many,TRBJ2-5,TRBV2